This T cell receptor (beta chain) was identified in a study of tumor-infiltrating lymphocytes in primary liver carcinoma. TCR beta cDNA came from roughly 550 ng total RNA, primed with a constant-region primer. Modified slightly, ARM-PCR produced TCR beta libraries over three nested multiplex PCR rounds. A C-beta reverse primer was combined with TRBV1-TRBV30 forward primers in the first two PCR rounds, and each round had 10 cycles. From the multiplex PCR reads, TCRdb called clonotypes with MiXCR, one entry per CDR3 protein. The sample carries under 45,000 distinct CDR3 sequences, less than 85% recorded once. Study-wide results and caveats: Roughly 7-25% of top clones, and no more, occurred in all five tumor regions.

The CDR3 runs to 14 residues. The source material, roughly 18-31 mg of unsorted bulk tissue, was used to co-extract RNA and DNA. Turning to this clonotype: Antigen: not known. One end of the junction is discordant with germline, which a read error may explain.

Source material: liver tumor tissue from sampling region 4. Noted subset: tumor region T4, right-lateral pole. The chain recombines TRBV12-3 or TRBV12-4 with TRBJ2-7, with D possibly matching TRBD1 (6 bases). This receptor was obtained from a man aged 40-55 years with primary liver carcinoma and hepatitis B virus infection. In DNA, the CDR3 is TGTGCCAGGAGTCCACAGGGTTTCGGCTACGAGCAATACTTC. This sequence encodes CARSPQGFGYEQYF.